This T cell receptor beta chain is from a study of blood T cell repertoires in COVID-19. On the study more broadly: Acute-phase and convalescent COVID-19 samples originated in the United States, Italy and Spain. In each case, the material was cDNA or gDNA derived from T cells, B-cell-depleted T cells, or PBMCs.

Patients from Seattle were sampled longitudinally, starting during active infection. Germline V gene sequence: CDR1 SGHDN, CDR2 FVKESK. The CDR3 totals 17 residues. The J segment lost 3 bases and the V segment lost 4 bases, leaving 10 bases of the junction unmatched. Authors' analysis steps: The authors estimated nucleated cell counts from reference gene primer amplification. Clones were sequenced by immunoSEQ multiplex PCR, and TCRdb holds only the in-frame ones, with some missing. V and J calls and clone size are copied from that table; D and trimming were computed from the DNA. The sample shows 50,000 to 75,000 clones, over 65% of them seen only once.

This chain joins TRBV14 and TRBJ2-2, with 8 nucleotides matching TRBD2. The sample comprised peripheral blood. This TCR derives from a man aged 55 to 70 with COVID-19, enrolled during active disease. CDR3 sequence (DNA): TGTGCCAGCAGCCCCCTGAGTAGCGGGATTTACACCGGGGAGCTGTTTTTT. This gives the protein CASSPLSSGIYTGELFF.